These 27 T cell receptor beta chains were sequenced from one sample in a study of blood T cell repertoires in COVID-19. TCRdb's copy holds only in-frame clones and misses some; the assay was immunoSEQ multiplex PCR. The sample lists around 300,000 clones, about nine tenths occurring once. The specimen was peripheral blood. The receptors were sampled from a woman aged 25-40 years with COVID-19, enrolled during active disease.

V and J are TRBV6-5 and TRBJ1-4; 10 bases align to TRBD1. Trimming cost V 7 bases and J 6 bases; bases outside gene matches: 5. The CDR3 runs to 14 residues. Germline values: CDR1 MNHEY, CDR2 SVGAGI. Here the CDR3 DNA reads TGTGCCAGCAAACGACAGGGGGCGGATGAAAAACTGTTTTTT. It translates to CASKRQGADEKLFF.

The V and J genes are TRBV12-3 or TRBV12-4 and TRBJ1-6; 7 nucleotides line up with TRBD1. Losses at the gene ends were 2 bases for V and 14 bases for J; bases not matched to a gene: 6. The CDR3 runs to 13 residues. CDR3 DNA sequence: TGTGCCAGCAGTTTAAGAGACAGGGCGACCCTCCACTTT. Protein product: CASSLRDRATLHF.

J is TRBJ1-1 and V is TRBV11-2, with D possibly TRBD1 on 5 matching bases. The V gene lost 0 bases and the J gene lost 5 bases, with 13 bases spanning the gap. This CDR3 is 15 amino acids long. Germline CDR1 reads SGHAT; CDR2 reads FQNNGV. CDR3 sequence reads: CASSLDGGGWTEAFF. CDR3 sequence (DNA): TGTGCCAGCAGCTTAGATGGGGGGGGTTGGACTGAAGCTTTCTTT.

This chain uses TRBV3-1 (or the pseudogene TRBV3-2) with TRBJ2-7; D possibly corresponds to TRBD1 (5 bases). Germline V gives CDR1 LGHDT, CDR2 YNNKEL (reference sequence). V was clipped by 2 bases and J by 6 bases, with 8 bases between them. The CDR3 loop spans 12 amino acids. The CDR3 loop reads CASSQQGVEQYF. The CDR3 DNA is TGTGCCAGCAGCCAACAGGGTGTCGAGCAGTACTTC.

The chain links TRBV19 to TRBJ2-7; 7 bases align to TRBD2. The CDR3 extends over 14 amino acids. The junction had 6 bases not matched to a gene; V was cut back by 5 bases and J by 2 bases. In germline, CDR1 is LNHDA, CDR2 SQIVND (reference sequence). The CDR3 reads CASSGASGTYEQYF. CDR3 sequence (DNA): TGTGCCAGTAGTGGGGCTAGCGGTACCTACGAGCAGTACTTC.

This CDR3 reads CASNPLGGTEAFF. The CDR3 nucleotides are TGTGCCAGCAACCCCCTCGGGGGGACTGAAGCTTTCTTT. The V and J genes are TRBV6-2 or TRBV6-3 and TRBJ1-1; D might be TRBD1 (5 bases). Germline CDR1 MNHEY, CDR2 SVGEGT. V lost 7 bases and J 5 bases, leaving 14 bases between the germline ends. The CDR3 has 13 amino acids.

The chain uses TRBV27 and TRBJ2-1; 9 nucleotides agree with TRBD1. CDR3 length: 17 residues. The V gene end was trimmed by 0 bases and the J gene end by 5 bases; junction bases not matched to a gene: 8. Germline V gene data show CDR1 as MNHEY and CDR2 as SMNVEV (reference sequence). CDR3 loop: CASSLSGTGTFHNEQFF. The CDR3 bases are TGTGCCAGCAGTTTATCGGGGACAGGGACTTTCCACAATGAGCAGTTCTTC.

The gene calls are TRBV12-5 and TRBJ1-1; D remains unclear. The CDR3 totals 12 residues. V lost 6 bases and J 11 bases, leaving 16 bases between the germline ends. The germline V gene has CDR1 LGHNT and CDR2 FRNRAP. The CDR3 loop reads CASGSGGVRAFF. The CDR3 DNA sequence: TGTGCTAGTGGATCTGGCGGGGTACGGGCTTTCTTT.

The rearrangement uses TRBV3-1 (or the pseudogene TRBV3-2) and TRBJ2-3; 11 bases agree with TRBD2. This CDR3 has 17 residues. The V gene end was trimmed by 4 bases and the J gene end by 4 bases; junction bases not matched to a gene: 10. Germline loops: CDR1 LGHDT, CDR2 YNNKEL (reference sequence). The CDR3 coding sequence is TGTGCCAGCAGCCCTAAACTAGCGGGAGTGTTCGCAGATACGCAGTATTTT. Its translation is CASSPKLAGVFADTQYF.

This clone has only a few counts. The genes are TRBV29-1 and TRBJ2-1; 13 positions match TRBD2. Germline V gives CDR1 SQVTM, CDR2 ANQGSEA. The CDR3 totals 13 residues. J gave up 8 bases and V 6 bases, and 4 bases lay outside the gene matches. The CDR3 protein is CSVRTSGGHEQFF. CDR3 nucleotide sequence: TGCAGCGTCCGGACTAGCGGGGGCCATGAGCAGTTCTTC.

The V and J genes are TRBV27 and TRBJ2-7, with D possibly TRBD2 on 6 matching bases. Germline assignment: CDR1 MNHEY and CDR2 SMNVEV (reference sequence). With 2 bases removed from V and 2 bases from J, the gap between germline ends came to 10 bases. This CDR3 has 14 amino acids. The CDR3 here is CASSLKEGAYEQYF. CDR3 bases: TGTGCCAGCAGTTTAAAGGAGGGAGCCTACGAGCAGTACTTC.

In DNA, the CDR3 is TGTGCCAGTAGGGGGTTAGCGGGAGCGTGGGAAGATACGCAGTATTTT. Its translation: CASRGLAGAWEDTQYF. The chain uses TRBV19 and TRBJ2-3, with 9 nucleotides matching TRBD2. The CDR3 contains 16 residues. Trimming at V came to 6 bases and at J to 5 bases, leaving 12 bases not matched to a gene. Germline V gene sequence: CDR1 LNHDA, CDR2 SQIVND (reference sequence).

The chain carries TRBV5-6 and TRBJ2-5; 10 nucleotides line up with TRBD1. Germline V gene lookup returns CDR1 SGHDT and CDR2 YYEEEE. The V and J ends lost 5 bases and 5 bases, in that order; junction bases with no gene match: 6. This CDR3 has 14 amino acids. Written as DNA, the CDR3 is TGTGCCAGCAGTGACGGGACAGGGGAGGAGACCCAGTACTTC. Translating it yields CASSDGTGEETQYF.

This sequence joins TRBV15 and TRBJ2-7; D unclear. Germline CDR1 and CDR2: LNHNV and YYDKDF (reference sequence). Trimming cost V 0 bases and J 2 bases, with 11 bases left between them. The CDR3 contains 15 residues. This CDR3 reads CATSRDRSRTYEQYF. The CDR3 nucleotides read TGTGCCACCAGCAGAGATAGGAGCAGAACCTACGAGCAGTACTTC.

The chain carries TRBV2 and TRBJ1-2; TRBD1 matches at 9 bases. Per the germline V gene, CDR1 is SNHLY and CDR2 is FYNNEI. The trim removed 5 bases at V and 7 bases at J, leaving 8 bases unmatched. The CDR3 is made up of 14 amino acids. Written as DNA, the CDR3 is TGTGCCAGCAGTCCCCGGACAGGGGTCTTTGGCTACACCTTC. It specifies CASSPRTGVFGYTF.

This chain uses TRBV5-4 with TRBJ2-1, with 7 bases lining up with TRBD2. J lost 1 base, V lost 1 base, and 11 bases had no gene match. Per the germline V gene, CDR1 is SGHNT and CDR2 is YYREEE (reference sequence). The CDR3 extends over 18 amino acids. The CDR3 DNA reads as TGTGCCAGCAGCTTGTGGGAGGGCCAAGACGGTTCCTACAATGAGCAGTTCTTC. Translated, it gives CASSLWEGQDGSYNEQFF.

V gene TRBV10-3 combines with J gene TRBJ2-1; 10 bases are a match to TRBD2. With V trimmed by 4 bases and J by 6 bases, 3 bases remained unmatched. Looked up from germline, CDR1 is ENHRY and CDR2 is SYGVKD. The CDR3 extends over 14 amino acids. The chain's CDR3 is CAISGEREGNEQFF. In nucleotides, the CDR3 is TGTGCCATCAGTGGGGAGCGGGAGGGCAATGAGCAGTTCTTC.

The chain has TRBV28 and TRBJ1-5, with 8 nucleotides matching TRBD1. V trimming: 3 bases; J trimming: 1 base; junction bases outside the gene matches: 8. CDR1 is MDHEN and CDR2 is SYDVKM in the germline V gene. The CDR3 runs 17 residues. The CDR3 nucleotides are TGTGCCAGCAGTTTCCTCAGGGGGCGCCTGAGCAATCAGCCCCAGCATTTT. Amino acid sequence: CASSFLRGRLSNQPQHF.

V gene TRBV19 combines with J gene TRBJ1-1, with a possible D match to TRBD1 (5 bases). Trimming took 3 bases from V and 8 from J, leaving 10 bases between them. Germline assignment: CDR1 LNHDA and CDR2 SQIVND (reference sequence). This CDR3 has 12 amino acids. CDR3 nucleotides: TGTGCCAGTAGTATGGGACTCCCCGAAGCTTTCTTT. Translating gives CASSMGLPEAFF.

J is TRBJ2-3 and V is TRBV5-4; D is ambiguous. This CDR3 has 15 residues. V was trimmed by 2 bases and J by 0 bases, leaving 10 bases between them. Germline V CDR1 and CDR2: SGHNT, YYREEE (reference sequence). The CDR3 is CASSLPGASTDTQYF. The DNA of the CDR3 is TGTGCCAGCAGCTTACCCGGAGCTAGCACAGATACGCAGTATTTT.

For this clone: Distinct nucleotide sequences in the sample also encode this CDR3. The chain has TRBV7-3 and TRBJ1-1; D possibly corresponds to TRBD1 (5 bases). Germline V gene data show CDR1 as SGHTA and CDR2 as FQGTGA. Trimming pared 5 bases from V and 4 bases from J, leaving 11 bases between. The CDR3 loop spans 13 amino acids. CDR3 DNA sequence: TGTGCCAGCAGCACCCAGGGTGGCACTGAAGCTTTCTTT. Translating gives CASSTQGGTEAFF.

The chain is built from TRBV5-6 and TRBJ2-2; D possibly corresponds to TRBD2 (6 bases). This CDR3 spans 14 amino acids. In germline, CDR1 is SGHDT, CDR2 YYEEEE. V was pared by 3 bases and J by 4 bases, with 10 bases between. The CDR3 DNA sequence: TGTGCCAGCAGCTGGAGGGCCGGCACCGGGGAGCTGTTTTTT. Protein: CASSWRAGTGELFF.

This chain uses TRBV5-5 with TRBJ1-1; D is undetermined. Germline CDR1 SGHKS, CDR2 YYEKEE (reference sequence). The CDR3 length is 13 residues. V was trimmed by 0 bases and J by 0 bases, leaving 3 bases between them. Written as DNA, the CDR3 is TGTGCCAGCAGCTTGGGAGTGAACACTGAAGCTTTCTTT. Translating it yields CASSLGVNTEAFF.

The chain links TRBV19 to TRBJ1-5; TRBD1 is a possible D gene (6 bases). Trimming took 5 bases from V and 2 from J, leaving 10 bases between them. This CDR3 comprises 14 residues. Germline V gene sequence: CDR1 LNHDA, CDR2 SQIVND (reference sequence). The CDR3 loop reads CASSGRQGNQPQHF. CDR3 sequence (DNA): TGTGCCAGTAGTGGACGACAGGGCAATCAGCCCCAGCATTTT. Full variable domain (rest looked up from reference TRBV19 and TRBJ1-5): DGGITQSPKYLFRKEGQNVTLSCEQNLNHDAMYWYRQDPGQGLRLIYYSQIVNDFQKGDIAEGYSVSREKKESFPLTVTSAQKNPTAFYLCASSGRQGNQPQHFGDGTRLSIL.

The J gene is TRBJ2-7, the V gene TRBV6-6; 10 bases are shared with TRBD1. CDR1 and CDR2 from the germline V gene are MNHNY and SVGAGI (reference sequence). V gave up 2 bases and J gave up 6 bases; unmatched junction bases: 7. The CDR3 totals 15 residues. The CDR3 is CASSYPDRGQGEQYF. DNA of the CDR3: TGTGCCAGCAGTTACCCTGACAGGGGGCAAGGCGAGCAGTACTTC.

The genes are TRBV6-5 and TRBJ1-6; 10 nucleotides agree with TRBD1. The CDR3 runs to 15 residues. Germline-derived CDR1 and CDR2 are MNHEY and SVGAGI. The junction had 8 bases not matched to a gene; V was cut back by 4 bases and J by 11 bases. The CDR3 region has the DNA TGTGCCAGCAGTTCCGGACAGGGGGGATGGACACCCCTCCACTTT. Translating gives CASSSGQGGWTPLHF.

The chain recombines TRBV6-4 with TRBJ2-1, with TRBD2 matching over 7 bases. V dropped 5 bases and J dropped 5; count of bases not matched to a gene: 3. Germline assignment: CDR1 MRHNA and CDR2 SNTAGT. CDR3 length equals 13 residues. This chain's CDR3 is CASSLADHNEQFF. CDR3 nucleotide sequence: TGTGCCAGCAGTCTAGCGGATCACAATGAGCAGTTCTTC.